One and the same sample provided the 27 T cell receptor beta chains below, sequenced in a study of cytomegalovirus exposure and HLA in healthy donors. Only in-frame clones appear in the TCRdb table, and some are missing; sequencing was by immunoSEQ multiplex PCR. The table includes roughly 49,000 clones, 94% detected once. Sequenced input: PBMCs. The origin of the receptors is a woman in her late teens or twenties in good health and CMV-seropositive.

The chain employs TRBV27 and TRBJ1-2; D not resolved. The germline V gene has CDR1 MNHEY and CDR2 SMNVEV (reference sequence). The CDR3 extends over 14 amino acids. V dropped 0 bases and J dropped 6 bases, with 11 bases sitting between them. Written as DNA, the CDR3 is TGTGCCAGCAGTTTATCATCGGGAAGGGATGGCTACACCTTC. Residues: CASSLSSGRDGYTF.

The chain recombines TRBV11-2 with TRBJ2-5, with D possibly TRBD1 on 5 matching bases. This CDR3 has 13 residues. The V gene's germline CDR1 is SGHAT and CDR2 FQNNGV. V lost 1 base, J lost 6 bases, and 9 bases lay in between. CDR3 amino acids: CASSLGPGKTQYF. The CDR3, as DNA: TGTGCCAGCAGCTTAGGCCCAGGGAAGACCCAGTACTTC.

The chain employs TRBV7-2 and TRBJ2-7; D perhaps matches TRBD1 (6 bases). Trimming took off 2 bases at V and 2 bases at J, with 13 bases between the two ends. Per germline, CDR1 SGHTA and CDR2 FQGNSA. This CDR3 spans 15 amino acids. CDR3 sequence reads: CASSLTGSTAYEQYF. CDR3 DNA: TGTGCCAGCAGCTTAACAGGGTCCACGGCCTACGAGCAGTACTTC.

This clone was seen a few times. This rearrangement joins TRBV6-1 to TRBJ1-1; unclear D gene. Germline loops: CDR1 MNHNS, CDR2 SASEGT. This CDR3 spans 14 amino acids. Between the trimmed V and J ends, which lost 1 base and 3 bases, there was a span of 9 bases. CDR3 nucleotides: TGTGCCAGCAGTGAAGAGTCGGGTCACACTGAAGCTTTCTTT. Protein product: CASSEESGHTEAFF.

DNA for the CDR3: TGTGCCAGTAGTACCCGGGAAGGGTATGGGTCCTACAATGAGCAGTTCTTC. Translating gives CASSTREGYGSYNEQFF. V and J are TRBV19 and TRBJ2-1, with D possibly being TRBD2 (5 bases). Germline V gene sequence: CDR1 LNHDA, CDR2 SQIVND (reference sequence). CDR3 size: 17 residues. Trimming removed 4 bases from V and 1 base from J, with 17 bases in between.

The CDR3 sequence: CASSLTVGNEQYF. The CDR3 DNA is TGCGCCAGCAGCTTGACTGTCGGGAACGAGCAGTACTTC. V and J are TRBV5-1 and TRBJ2-7; a possible D gene is TRBD2 (5 bases). Germline V gives CDR1 SGHRS, CDR2 YFSETQ. The CDR3 runs 13 residues. With 1 base removed from V and 5 bases from J, the gap between germline ends came to 10 bases.

The chain uses TRBV11-1 and TRBJ2-3; 9 nucleotides match TRBD2. V lost 5 bases to trimming and J lost 5 bases; unmatched junction nucleotides: 11. The CDR3 has 16 residues. Germline CDR1 is SGHAT and CDR2 is FQDESV (reference sequence). CDR3 region: CASSPPQGLALDTQYF. The CDR3 DNA sequence: TGTGCCAGCAGCCCCCCGCAAGGACTAGCGTTAGATACGCAGTATTTT.

The V and J genes are TRBV6-5 and TRBJ1-1, with 11 bases aligning to TRBD1. Germline-derived CDR1 and CDR2 are MNHEY and SVGAGI. The V segment lost 6 bases and the J segment 12 bases; nucleotides outside the gene matches: 12. The CDR3 is 14 residues long. The CDR3 DNA sequence: TGTGCCAGCAGACCACCGGGACAGGGGGGTAGGTCTTTCTTT. Translated: CASRPPGQGGRSFF.

This chain connects TRBV18 to TRBJ1-1; tentative D call: TRBD1 (5 bases). The V end was cut by 2 bases, the J end by 10 bases, with 20 bases between. In germline, CDR1 is KGHSH, CDR2 LQKENI. CDR3 length equals 15 residues. The CDR3 nucleotides read TGTGCCAGCTCACCAAGCGGGCAGGGTGACGTTGGAGCTTTCTTT. This sequence encodes CASSPSGQGDVGAFF.

This clone has a handful of counts. J is TRBJ2-3 and V is TRBV15, with D perhaps matching TRBD2 (6 bases). The length of the CDR3 is 15 residues. V lost 0 bases and J 0 bases, leaving 7 bases between the germline ends. Germline V lookup: CDR1 LNHNV, CDR2 YYDKDF (reference sequence). For the CDR3, the DNA is TGTGCCACCAGCAGAGATCGGGGGAGCACAGATACGCAGTATTTT. This translates into CATSRDRGSTDTQYF. Drawing the rest from reference TRBV15 and TRBJ2-3, the complete variable domain is DAMVIQNPRYQVTQFGKPVTLSCSQTLNHNVMYWYQQKSSQAPKLLFHYYDKDFNNEADTPDNFQSRRPNTSFCFLDIRSPGLGDTAMYLCATSRDRGSTDTQYFGPGTRLTVL.

J is TRBJ1-1 and V is TRBV29-1, with a weak D call TRBD1 (5 bases). Trimming cost V 7 bases and J 5 bases, with 20 bases left between them. CDR3 length: 14 residues. Germline V gene sequence: CDR1 SQVTM, CDR2 ANQGSEA. Written as DNA, the CDR3 is TGCAGCGGTACGTTGGGAGGGGAGGGAACTGAAGCTTTCTTT. Translated, it gives CSGTLGGEGTEAFF.

V usage is TRBV25-1 and J usage is TRBJ1-5; D might be TRBD1 (6 bases). Trimming stripped 1 base from V and 3 bases from J, with 19 bases between. Germline V gene data show CDR1 as MGHDK and CDR2 as SYGVNS. The CDR3 spans 18 residues. CDR3 DNA: TGTGCCAGCAGTGAATTTGGTTTTCGGTCAGGGGTCAATCAGCCCCAGCATTTT. The encoded protein is CASSEFGFRSGVNQPQHF.

The V gene is TRBV30, the J gene TRBJ1-2; D unclear. V dropped 2 bases and J dropped 2 bases, with 9 bases sitting between them. Per germline, CDR1 GTSNPN and CDR2 SVGIG (reference sequence). This CDR3 comprises 13 residues. This chain's CDR3 is CAWSLVLNYGYTF. CDR3 in DNA: TGTGCCTGGAGTCTAGTTTTGAACTATGGCTACACCTTC.

The V and J genes are TRBV29-1 and TRBJ2-5; 7 bases align to TRBD2. This CDR3 is built from 15 residues. Germline CDR1 SQVTM, CDR2 ANQGSEA. V lost 1 base to trimming and J lost 1 base; unmatched junction nucleotides: 6. The CDR3 nucleotides read TGCAGCGTTGAAGGGGGGGGTGGTGTCCAAGAGACCCAGTACTTC. It codes for CSVEGGGGVQETQYF.

The genes are TRBV4-3 and TRBJ2-1; TRBD2 aligns across 7 bases. CDR1 is LGHNA, CDR2 YSLEER, per germline. V was pared by 4 bases and J by 1 base, with 7 bases of the junction left unmatched. The CDR3 has 16 residues. In DNA, the CDR3 is TGCGCCAGCAGCCGAAGCCTAGCGGAATCCTACAATGAGCAGTTCTTC. Amino acid sequence: CASSRSLAESYNEQFF.

The chain combines TRBV7-8 with TRBJ2-7; TRBD2 aligns across 9 bases. The CDR3 spans 15 residues. In germline, CDR1 is SGHVS, CDR2 FQNEAQ. The J segment lost 2 bases and the V segment lost 3 bases, leaving 5 bases of the junction unmatched. CDR3 sequence (DNA): TGTGCCAGCAGCTTTTTGACTAGCGGTACCTACGAGCAGTACTTC. It yields the protein CASSFLTSGTYEQYF.

The chain joins TRBV29-1 to TRBJ2-1; 7 bases are a match to TRBD2. The CDR3 runs 15 residues. V dropped 1 base and J dropped 1; count of bases not matched to a gene: 4. Germline V gene lookup returns CDR1 SQVTM and CDR2 ANQGSEA. CDR3 loop: CSVEARGRSYNEQFF. The CDR3 region has the DNA TGCAGCGTTGAAGCCCGCGGGAGATCCTACAATGAGCAGTTCTTC.

The chain links TRBV9 to TRBJ2-2; 9 bases match TRBD2. This CDR3 has 16 amino acids. V lost 4 bases to trimming and J lost 1 base; unmatched junction nucleotides: 5. The germline V gene has CDR1 SGDLS and CDR2 YYNGEE. The CDR3 nucleotides are TGTGCCAGCAGCTCCCCAGCGGGAGGGAACACCGGGGAGCTGTTTTTT. Translated, it gives CASSSPAGGNTGELFF.

This clone was found once. The chain joins TRBV18 to TRBJ1-1, with D possibly TRBD1 on 5 matching bases. CDR3 length equals 15 residues. The germline gives CDR1 KGHSH, CDR2 LQKENI. Trimming took 6 bases from V and 1 from J, leaving 15 bases between them. In nucleotides, the CDR3 is TGTGCCAGCTCCCCGGTGGACACCGCGAACACTGAAGCTTTCTTT. Translating gives CASSPVDTANTEAFF.

V gene TRBV28 combines with J gene TRBJ2-3; D ambiguous. The CDR3 sequence is 11 residues long. V lost 5 bases to trimming and J lost 5 bases, with 5 bases between them. Germline V gene lookup returns CDR1 MDHEN and CDR2 SYDVKM. CDR3 bases: TGTGCCAGCAGTGAGTTAGATACGCAGTATTTT. Amino acids: CASSELDTQYF.

The chain couples TRBV7-2 to TRBJ2-2, with unresolved D. Trimming took 5 bases from V and 5 from J, leaving 9 bases between them. Germline CDR1 SGHTA, CDR2 FQGNSA. This CDR3 spans 13 amino acids. CDR3 in amino acids: CASSLDLTGELFF. CDR3 in DNA: TGTGCCAGCAGCCTAGACTTAACCGGGGAGCTGTTTTTT.

The rearrangement uses TRBV18 and TRBJ2-6, with D perhaps matching TRBD2 (7 bases). V was cut by 2 bases and J by 4 bases, with 15 bases left in between. The germline V gene encodes CDR1 KGHSH and CDR2 LQKENI. The CDR3 consists of 17 residues. CDR3 residues: CASSPGRGSAGANVLTF. CDR3 in DNA: TGTGCCAGCTCACCAGGGAGGGGGAGCGCAGGGGCCAACGTCCTGACTTTC.

The chain has TRBV7-9 and TRBJ2-7; 9 bases align to TRBD1. Germline V gene lookup returns CDR1 SEHNR and CDR2 FQNEAQ (reference sequence). The V and J ends lost 10 bases and 4 bases, in that order; junction bases with no gene match: 20. The CDR3 is 17 amino acids. The CDR3 loop reads CAIPGRGQQGAIYEQYF. For the CDR3, the DNA is TGTGCCATCCCCGGAAGGGGACAACAGGGGGCGATATACGAGCAGTACTTC.

This clone was observed a single time. The J gene is TRBJ2-1, the V gene TRBV12-5; 7 bases match TRBD1. This CDR3 spans 16 amino acids. Trimming cost V 1 base and J 8 bases; bases outside gene matches: 11. Per the germline V gene, CDR1 is LGHNT and CDR2 is FRNRAP. Here the CDR3 reads CASGLARTGTTDEQFF. In DNA form, the CDR3 reads TGTGCTAGTGGTTTGGCACGGACAGGCACGACGGATGAGCAGTTCTTC.

This chain uses TRBV4-1 with TRBJ2-2, with 7 bases matching TRBD2. After removal of 3 bases from V and 7 bases from J, the junction contained 5 bases not matched to a gene. Germline CDR1 and CDR2: MGHRA and YSYEKL. The CDR3 is 14 amino acids. CDR3 in amino acids: CASSHGRLNGELFF. The CDR3 DNA reads as TGCGCCAGCAGCCACGGGAGGCTTAACGGGGAGCTGTTTTTT.

V is TRBV28 and J is TRBJ2-5; TRBD1 might be the D (5 bases). V was pared by 1 base and J by 3 bases, with 9 bases between. The CDR3 runs to 14 residues. Germline CDR1 MDHEN, CDR2 SYDVKM. The CDR3 protein is CASSLYQGKETQYF. DNA for the CDR3: TGTGCCAGCAGTTTATACCAGGGTAAAGAGACCCAGTACTTC.

The chain is built from TRBV4-1 and TRBJ2-7, with a weak D call TRBD2 (6 bases). V was pared by 1 base and J by 0 bases, with 13 bases between. This CDR3 spans 16 amino acids. Per germline, CDR1 MGHRA and CDR2 YSYEKL. CDR3 coding DNA: TGCGCCAGCAGCCAAGGAGGGTACGGGAGCTCCTACGAGCAGTACTTC. Translating gives CASSQGGYGSSYEQYF.